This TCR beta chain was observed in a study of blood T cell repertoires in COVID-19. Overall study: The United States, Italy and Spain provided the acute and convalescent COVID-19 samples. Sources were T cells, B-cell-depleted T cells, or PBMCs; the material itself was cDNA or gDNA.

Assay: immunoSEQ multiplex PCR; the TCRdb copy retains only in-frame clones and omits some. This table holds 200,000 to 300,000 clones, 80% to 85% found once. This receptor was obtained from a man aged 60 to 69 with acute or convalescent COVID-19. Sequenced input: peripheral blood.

The chain's CDR3 is CASSSGLSDTQYF. CDR3 nucleotides: TGTGCCAGCAGCTCGGGACTCTCAGATACGCAGTATTTT. The V call is TRBV7-8, the J call TRBJ2-3; tentatively, D is TRBD2 (6 bases). Germline CDR1 and CDR2: SGHVS and FQNEAQ. Trimming removed 4 bases at V and 4 bases at J, with 9 bases between. The CDR3 consists of 13 residues.